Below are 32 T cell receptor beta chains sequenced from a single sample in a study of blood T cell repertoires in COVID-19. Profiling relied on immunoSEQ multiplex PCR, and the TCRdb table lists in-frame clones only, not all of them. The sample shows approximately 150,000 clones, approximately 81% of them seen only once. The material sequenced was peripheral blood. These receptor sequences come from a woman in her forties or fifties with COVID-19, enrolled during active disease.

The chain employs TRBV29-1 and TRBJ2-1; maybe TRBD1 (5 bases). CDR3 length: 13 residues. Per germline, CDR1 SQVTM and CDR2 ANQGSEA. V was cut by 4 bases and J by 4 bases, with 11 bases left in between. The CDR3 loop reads CSVGGILYNEQFF. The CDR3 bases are TGCAGCGTTGGGGGCATCTTATACAATGAGCAGTTCTTC.

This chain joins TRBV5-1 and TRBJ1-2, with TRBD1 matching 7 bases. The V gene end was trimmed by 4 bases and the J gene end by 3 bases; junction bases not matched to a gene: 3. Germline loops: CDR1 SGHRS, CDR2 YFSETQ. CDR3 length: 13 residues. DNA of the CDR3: TGCGCCAGCAGCGCAACAGGGGACTATGGCTACACCTTC. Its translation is CASSATGDYGYTF.

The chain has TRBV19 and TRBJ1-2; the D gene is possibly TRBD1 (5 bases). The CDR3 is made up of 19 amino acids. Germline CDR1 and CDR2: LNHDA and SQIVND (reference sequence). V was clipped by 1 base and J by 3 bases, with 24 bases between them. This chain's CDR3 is CASSIAEMGLATGDYGYTF. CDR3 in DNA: TGTGCCAGTAGTATAGCTGAGATGGGTCTGGCCACGGGGGACTATGGCTACACCTTC. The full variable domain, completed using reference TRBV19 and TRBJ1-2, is DGGITQSPKYLFRKEGQNVTLSCEQNLNHDAMYWYRQDPGQGLRLIYYSQIVNDFQKGDIAEGYSVSREKKESFPLTVTSAQKNPTAFYLCASSIAEMGLATGDYGYTFGSGTRLTVV.

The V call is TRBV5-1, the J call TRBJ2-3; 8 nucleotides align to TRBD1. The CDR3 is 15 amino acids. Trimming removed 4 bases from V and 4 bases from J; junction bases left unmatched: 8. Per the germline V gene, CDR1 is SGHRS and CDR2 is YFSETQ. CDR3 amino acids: CASSPLTGVPDTQYF. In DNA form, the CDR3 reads TGCGCCAGCAGCCCTTTGACAGGGGTCCCAGATACGCAGTATTTT.

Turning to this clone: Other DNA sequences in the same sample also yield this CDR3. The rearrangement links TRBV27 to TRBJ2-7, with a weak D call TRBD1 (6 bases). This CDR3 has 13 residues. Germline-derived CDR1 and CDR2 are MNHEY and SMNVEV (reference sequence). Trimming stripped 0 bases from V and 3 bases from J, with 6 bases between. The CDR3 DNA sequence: TGTGCCAGCAGTTTATCGGACAGCTACGAGCAGTACTTC. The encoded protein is CASSLSDSYEQYF.

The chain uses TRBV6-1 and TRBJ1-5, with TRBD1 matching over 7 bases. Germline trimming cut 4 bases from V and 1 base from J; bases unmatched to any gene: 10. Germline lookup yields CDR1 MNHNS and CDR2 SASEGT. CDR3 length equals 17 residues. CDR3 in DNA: TGTGCCAGCAGTGGACCCGGACAGGTATCGAGCAATCAGCCCCAGCATTTT. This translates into CASSGPGQVSSNQPQHF.

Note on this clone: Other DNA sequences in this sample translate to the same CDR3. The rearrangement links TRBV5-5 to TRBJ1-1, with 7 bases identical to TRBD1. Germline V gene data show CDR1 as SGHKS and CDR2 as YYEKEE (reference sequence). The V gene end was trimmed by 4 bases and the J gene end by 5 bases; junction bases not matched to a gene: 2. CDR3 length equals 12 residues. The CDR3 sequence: CASSAGGTEAFF. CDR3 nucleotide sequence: TGTGCCAGCAGCGCAGGGGGGACTGAAGCTTTCTTT.

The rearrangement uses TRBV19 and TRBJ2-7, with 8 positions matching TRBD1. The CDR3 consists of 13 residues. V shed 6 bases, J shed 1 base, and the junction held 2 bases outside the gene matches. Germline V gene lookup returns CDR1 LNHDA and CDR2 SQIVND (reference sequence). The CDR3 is CASSRDRSYEQYF. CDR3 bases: TGTGCCAGTAGCCGGGACAGGTCCTACGAGCAGTACTTC. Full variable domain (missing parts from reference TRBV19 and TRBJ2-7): DGGITQSPKYLFRKEGQNVTLSCEQNLNHDAMYWYRQDPGQGLRLIYYSQIVNDFQKGDIAEGYSVSREKKESFPLTVTSAQKNPTAFYLCASSRDRSYEQYFGPGTRLTVT.

The CDR3 DNA is TGTGCCAGCAGCTTAGATCTTTACGGGATCCTCGGGGATACGCAGTATTTT. Protein: CASSLDLYGILGDTQYF. The gene calls are TRBV11-2 and TRBJ2-3, with a tentative D call TRBD2 (5 bases). CDR1 and CDR2 (germline): SGHAT, FQNNGV. Trimming removed 0 bases at V and 6 bases at J, with 19 bases between. This CDR3 comprises 17 residues. Full variable domain (missing parts from reference TRBV11-2 and TRBJ2-3): EAGVAQSPRYKIIEKRQSVAFWCNPISGHATLYWYQQILGQGPKLLIQFQNNGVVDDSQLPKDRFSAERLKGVDSTLKIQPAKLEDSAVYLCASSLDLYGILGDTQYFGPGTRLTVL.

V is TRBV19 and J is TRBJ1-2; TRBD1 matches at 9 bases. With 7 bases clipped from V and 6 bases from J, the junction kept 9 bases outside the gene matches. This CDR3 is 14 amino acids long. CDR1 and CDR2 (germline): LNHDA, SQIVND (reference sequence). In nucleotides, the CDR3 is TGTGCCAGTACTATGGACAGGGGACGGGATGGCTACACCTTC. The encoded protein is CASTMDRGRDGYTF.

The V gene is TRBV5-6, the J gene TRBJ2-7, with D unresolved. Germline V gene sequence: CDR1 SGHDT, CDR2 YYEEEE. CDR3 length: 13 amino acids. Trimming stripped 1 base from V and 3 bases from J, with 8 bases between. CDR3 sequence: CASSLIANYEQYF. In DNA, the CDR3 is TGTGCCAGCAGCTTGATAGCTAACTACGAGCAGTACTTC.

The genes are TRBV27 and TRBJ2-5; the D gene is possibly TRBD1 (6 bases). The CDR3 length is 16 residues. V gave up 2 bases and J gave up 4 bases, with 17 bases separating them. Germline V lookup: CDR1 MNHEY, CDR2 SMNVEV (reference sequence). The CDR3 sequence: CASSLPDGQLGETQYF. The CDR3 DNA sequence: TGTGCCAGCAGTTTACCGGACGGACAGCTTGGAGAGACCCAGTACTTC.

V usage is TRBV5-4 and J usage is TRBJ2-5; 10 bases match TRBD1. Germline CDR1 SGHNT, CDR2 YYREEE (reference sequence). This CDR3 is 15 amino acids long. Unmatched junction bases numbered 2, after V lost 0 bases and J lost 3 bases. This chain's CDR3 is CASSLGQGAKETQYF. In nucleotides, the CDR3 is TGTGCCAGCAGCTTGGGACAGGGGGCCAAAGAGACCCAGTACTTC.

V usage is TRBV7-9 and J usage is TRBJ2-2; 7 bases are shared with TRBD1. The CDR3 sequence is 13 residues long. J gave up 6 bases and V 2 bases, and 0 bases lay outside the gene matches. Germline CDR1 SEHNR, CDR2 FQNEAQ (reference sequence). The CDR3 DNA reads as TGTGCCAGCAGCTTAACAGGGGCCGGGGAGCTGTTTTTT. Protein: CASSLTGAGELFF. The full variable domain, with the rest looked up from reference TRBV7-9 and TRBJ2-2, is DTGVSQNPRHKITKRGQNVTFRCDPISEHNRLYWYRQTLGQGPEFLTYFQNEAQLEKSRLLSDRFSAERPKGSFSTLEIQRTEQGDSAMYLCASSLTGAGELFFGEGSRLTVL.

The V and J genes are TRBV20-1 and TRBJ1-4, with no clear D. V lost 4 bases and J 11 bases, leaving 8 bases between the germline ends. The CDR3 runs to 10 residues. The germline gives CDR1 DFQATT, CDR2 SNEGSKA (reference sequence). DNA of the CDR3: TGCAGTGCTATGGTGGAGAAACTGTTTTTT. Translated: CSAMVEKLFF.

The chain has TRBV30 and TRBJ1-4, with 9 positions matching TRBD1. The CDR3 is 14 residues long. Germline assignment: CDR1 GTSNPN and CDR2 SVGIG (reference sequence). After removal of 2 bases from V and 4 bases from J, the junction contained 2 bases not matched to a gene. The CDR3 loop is CAWSLTGGNEKLFF. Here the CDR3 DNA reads TGTGCCTGGAGTTTGACAGGGGGTAATGAAAAACTGTTTTTT.

Here the CDR3 reads CASSLVMSGREKLFF. In DNA, the CDR3 is TGTGCCAGCAGCTTAGTGATGTCGGGGAGAGAAAAACTGTTTTTT. The chain carries TRBV11-2 and TRBJ1-4; D unclear. The CDR3 loop spans 15 amino acids. Germline-derived CDR1 and CDR2 are SGHAT and FQNNGV. V was trimmed by 1 base and J by 8 bases, leaving 14 bases between them.

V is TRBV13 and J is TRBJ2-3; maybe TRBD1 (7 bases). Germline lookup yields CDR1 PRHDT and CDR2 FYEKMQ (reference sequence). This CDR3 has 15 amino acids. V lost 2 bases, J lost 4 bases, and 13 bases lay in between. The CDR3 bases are TGTGCCAGCAGCTTACCTTTCAGGGGGGCAGATACGCAGTATTTT. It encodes CASSLPFRGADTQYF. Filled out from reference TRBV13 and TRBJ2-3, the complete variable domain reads AAGVIQSPRHLIKEKRETATLKCYPIPRHDTVYWYQQGPGQDPQFLISFYEKMQSDKGSIPDRFSAQQFSDYHSELNMSSLELGDSALYFCASSLPFRGADTQYFGPGTRLTVL.

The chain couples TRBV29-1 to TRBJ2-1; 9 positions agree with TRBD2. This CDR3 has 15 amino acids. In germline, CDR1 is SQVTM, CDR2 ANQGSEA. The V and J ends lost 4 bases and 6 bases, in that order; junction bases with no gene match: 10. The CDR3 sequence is CSVGPIAGVGNEQFF. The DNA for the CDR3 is TGCAGCGTTGGGCCCATAGCGGGGGTCGGCAATGAGCAGTTCTTC.

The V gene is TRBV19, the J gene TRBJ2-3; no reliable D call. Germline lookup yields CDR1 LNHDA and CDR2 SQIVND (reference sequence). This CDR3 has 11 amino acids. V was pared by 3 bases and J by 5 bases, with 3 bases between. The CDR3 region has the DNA TGTGCCAGTAGTATCCGAGATACGCAGTATTTT. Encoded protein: CASSIRDTQYF.

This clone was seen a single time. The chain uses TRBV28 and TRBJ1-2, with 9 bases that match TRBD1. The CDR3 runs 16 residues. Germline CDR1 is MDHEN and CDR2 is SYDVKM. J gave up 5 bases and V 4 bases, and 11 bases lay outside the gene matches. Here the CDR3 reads CASSSYRTGVVYGYTF. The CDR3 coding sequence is TGTGCCAGCAGTTCCTATCGGACAGGGGTTGTGTATGGCTACACCTTC.

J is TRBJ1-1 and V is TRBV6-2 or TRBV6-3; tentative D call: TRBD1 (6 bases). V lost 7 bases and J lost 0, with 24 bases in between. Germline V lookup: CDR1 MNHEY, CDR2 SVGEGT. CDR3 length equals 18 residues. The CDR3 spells CASTYSYLRDTMNTEAFF. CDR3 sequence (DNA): TGTGCCAGCACCTACTCTTATCTCCGGGACACCATGAACACTGAAGCTTTCTTT.

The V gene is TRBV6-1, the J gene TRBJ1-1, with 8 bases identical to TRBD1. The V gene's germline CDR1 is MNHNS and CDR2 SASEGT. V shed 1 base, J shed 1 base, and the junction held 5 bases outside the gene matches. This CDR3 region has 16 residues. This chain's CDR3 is CASSEEGQGWNTEAFF. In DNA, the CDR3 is TGTGCCAGCAGTGAAGAAGGACAGGGATGGAACACTGAAGCTTTCTTT.

The CDR3 is CASTLGAQNTGELFF. CDR3 nucleotides: TGTGCCAGCACCTTGGGGGCCCAGAACACCGGGGAGCTGTTTTTT. The rearrangement joins TRBV7-9 to TRBJ2-2; a weak D match, TRBD1 (6 bases). Deletions cut 7 bases from V and 1 base from J, with 13 bases between. The CDR3 sequence is 15 residues long. Germline V CDR1 and CDR2: SEHNR, FQNEAQ (reference sequence).

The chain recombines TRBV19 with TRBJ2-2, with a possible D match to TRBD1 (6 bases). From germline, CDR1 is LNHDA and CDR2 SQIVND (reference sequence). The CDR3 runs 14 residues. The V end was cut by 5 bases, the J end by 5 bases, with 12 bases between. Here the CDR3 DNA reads TGTGCCAGTAGTTTCGGACAGACTACCGGGGAGCTGTTTTTT. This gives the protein CASSFGQTTGELFF. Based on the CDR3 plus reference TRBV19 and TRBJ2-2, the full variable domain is DGGITQSPKYLFRKEGQNVTLSCEQNLNHDAMYWYRQDPGQGLRLIYYSQIVNDFQKGDIAEGYSVSREKKESFPLTVTSAQKNPTAFYLCASSFGQTTGELFFGEGSRLTVL.

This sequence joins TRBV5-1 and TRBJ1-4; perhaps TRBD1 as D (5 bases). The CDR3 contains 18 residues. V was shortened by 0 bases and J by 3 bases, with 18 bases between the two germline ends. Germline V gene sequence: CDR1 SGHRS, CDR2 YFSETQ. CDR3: CASSLGGTTGGANEKLFF. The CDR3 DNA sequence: TGCGCCAGCAGCTTGGGGGGGACGACGGGAGGTGCTAATGAAAAACTGTTTTTT.

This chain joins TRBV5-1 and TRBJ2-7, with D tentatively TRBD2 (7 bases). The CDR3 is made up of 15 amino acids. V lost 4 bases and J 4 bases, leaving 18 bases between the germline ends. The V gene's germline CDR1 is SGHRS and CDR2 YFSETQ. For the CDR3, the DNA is TGCGCCAGCAGCCCGGAGGGGGGGGCTGGGTACGAGCAGTACTTC. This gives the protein CASSPEGGAGYEQYF.

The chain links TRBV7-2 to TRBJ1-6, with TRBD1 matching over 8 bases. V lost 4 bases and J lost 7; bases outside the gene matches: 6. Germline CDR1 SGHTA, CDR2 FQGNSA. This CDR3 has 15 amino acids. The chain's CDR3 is CASSSGQGPNSPLHF. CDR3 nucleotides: TGTGCCAGCAGCTCCGGACAGGGACCCAATTCACCCCTCCACTTT.

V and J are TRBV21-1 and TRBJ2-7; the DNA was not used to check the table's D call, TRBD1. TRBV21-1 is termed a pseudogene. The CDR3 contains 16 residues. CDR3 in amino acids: CASSKGQGVYSYEQYF. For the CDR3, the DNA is TGTGCCAGCAGCAAGGGACAGGGGGTTTACTCCTACGAGCAGTACTTC.

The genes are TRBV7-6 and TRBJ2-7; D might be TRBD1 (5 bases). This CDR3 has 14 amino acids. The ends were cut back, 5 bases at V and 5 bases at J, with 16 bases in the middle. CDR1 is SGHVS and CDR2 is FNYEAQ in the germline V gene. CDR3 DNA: TGTGCCAGCAGCACCGCGGCAGGGTTTAACGAGCAGTACTTC. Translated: CASSTAAGFNEQYF.

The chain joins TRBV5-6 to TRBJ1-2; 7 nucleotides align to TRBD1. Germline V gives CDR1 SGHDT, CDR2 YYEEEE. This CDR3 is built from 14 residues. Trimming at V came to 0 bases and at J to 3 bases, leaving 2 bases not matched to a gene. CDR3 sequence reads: CASSLGQGDYGYTF. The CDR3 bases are TGTGCCAGCAGCTTGGGACAGGGAGACTATGGCTACACCTTC.

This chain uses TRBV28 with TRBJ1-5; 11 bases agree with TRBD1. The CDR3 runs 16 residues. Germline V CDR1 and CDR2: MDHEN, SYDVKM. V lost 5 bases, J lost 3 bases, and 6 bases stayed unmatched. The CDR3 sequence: CASSTGTGGNNQPQHF. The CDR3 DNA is TGTGCCAGCAGTACCGGGACAGGGGGAAACAATCAGCCCCAGCATTTT. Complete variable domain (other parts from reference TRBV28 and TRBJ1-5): DVKVTQSSRYLVKRTGEKVFLECVQDMDHENMFWYRQDPGLGLRLIYFSYDVKMKEKGDIPEGYSVSREKKERFSLILESASTNQTSMYLCASSTGTGGNNQPQHFGDGTRLSIL.